The TCR beta chain under discussion was sequenced for a study of cytomegalovirus exposure and HLA in healthy donors (dated by TCRdb to about 2017). In the study overall: An earlier analysis of some 620 of the donors reported roughly 300 Gb of sequence data and around 110 million unique TCR beta sequences obtained from roughly 180 million T cells. An early release that covered roughly 600 HLA-typed donors contained about 290 gigabases of sequencing data and approximately 85 million unique TCR sequences. All discovery cohort repertoires had been generated on a single sequencing platform. The study used immunosequencing to profile the T cell repertoires of approximately 630 subjects and linked those repertoires to cytomegalovirus serostatus. The study combined high-throughput TCR immunosequencing, statistical association of individual TCRs with disease status, and machine learning to predict cytomegalovirus infection status. The study was designed to test whether signatures of past pathogen exposure could be identified by cataloging public T cell receptors. HLA typing included class I and class II loci at four-digit resolution. A separate validation cohort of some 130 different subjects was used in addition to the roughly 640-subject first cohort. To decide whether each TCR beta V gene segment behaved as functional or pseudogenic, an earlier analysis of some 580 of the donors relied on high-throughput TCR beta sequencing. A later genetic analysis took genome-wide SNP genotypes for about 55% of the 666 donors and used that subset as a discovery cohort. A later analysis re-analyzed previously published TCR beta repertoires from 500 to 700 donors and added high-resolution HLA genotyping to study TCR occurrence patterns. The number of donors typed differed by locus, with roughly 620-640 for A, B, C, DRB1 and DQB1, more than 500 for DQA1, over 600 for DPA1, and 400 to 490 for DPB1. Among around 400 genotyped donors of the cohort, an average of approximately 200,000 unique TCR beta nucleotide sequences was sequenced per donor, of which 15% to 20% were non-productive. Because of strong linkage in the cohort, roughly five DR-DQ haplotypes were treated as single units for association and clustering. Donor age, sex, ethnicity and CMV serostatus were collected together with the repertoire data. Rather than drawing on any new phenotypic data, the later analysis identified candidate immune exposures from TCR beta sequences and the way those sequences occurred across donors. Of the 398 genotyped donors, less than 85% were placed in the genetic ancestry cluster associated with self-reported Caucasian donors. Beyond this particular receptor, the publication reports: Some IMGT-functional V segments, including TRBV6-2 and TRBV6-3, could not be distinguished by the 87-base-pair reads and were therefore excluded. Only TCR beta chains were sequenced in this cohort, and the absence of alpha or paired-chain data limited detectable features. A later analysis associated approximately 17,000 TCR beta sequences with specific HLA alleles at a false discovery rate of 0.05. A later genetic analysis reported fewer N-insertions in productive TCRs among donors in an Asian-associated ancestry cluster than the roughly 700-donor mean. In vitro tests confirmed that three of the cytomegalovirus-associated TCR beta chains recognize cytomegalovirus antigens. In a later analysis, HLA-associated TCR beta chains were found to be more clonally expanded and to have lower generation probabilities than equally common non-associated chains. A later analysis found that TCR association rates varied across HLA loci, with DRB1 alleles showing the most associated TCRs and HLA-C alleles the fewest. Across donors, most TCR sequences were observed very rarely, whereas some public TCRs were present in many individuals. HLA typing was unavailable for some donors at each locus, so association tests used only the typed subset. Because counts were too low, some 16 rarely observed V segments, including chromosome 9 orphons, were excluded from the earlier analysis of roughly 580 of the donors. Several of the top co-occurrence clusters appeared to be linked to parvovirus B19, influenza, CMV and Epstein-Barr virus, according to a later analysis. The classifier was reported to diagnose cytomegalovirus status with high specificity and sensitivity in both the original and validation cohorts. Correlated functional status among segregating V segments might reflect linkage disequilibrium, but an unknown experimental factor could not be ruled out. Strong co-occurrence of HLA alleles, especially DR and DQ, made assigning TCR associations to individual alleles difficult. Immune exposure information for the cohort was limited to CMV serostatus. A later genetic analysis associated a missense DCLRE1C variant with V-gene and J-gene trimming of TCR beta chains, and an independent cohort replicated the association. Roughly uniform sequencing depth across donors was assumed in presence/absence analyses, although this assumption may not hold. The authors suggested that the approach could potentially be generalized to other disease states and immunological phenotypes. The study listed approximately 150 TCR beta chains as associated with cytomegalovirus. In a later analysis, most CMV-associated TCR beta chains were found to appear HLA-restricted, with HLA associations seemingly driven largely by CMV exposure. In an earlier analysis of some 540 of the donors, most TCR beta V segments appeared in productive rearrangements about 90% or about 30% of the time, broadly matching IMGT annotations. A further reported finding was that TCR beta sequences accurately predicted the HLA-A and HLA-B alleles for most subjects in the first cohort. A group of highly shared sequence variants was considered likely to be a technical artifact of the sequencing pipeline.

For CDR1 and CDR2, the germline V gene (reference sequence) lists GTSNPN and SVGIG. Cut back by 4 bases and 6 bases, the V and J ends lie 9 bases apart. There are 12 amino acids in the CDR3, from cysteine to phenylalanine inclusive. Only the CDR3 DNA stays, 36 bases, in frame from base 1. The cohort consisted of fewer than 700 healthy bone marrow donors. Cohort members were all nominally healthy when sampled, although unrecorded immune exposures were likely present. The donor was CMV seronegative and was included in the group of around 320 seronegative cohort members. Each donor provided a peripheral blood sample, and peripheral blood mononuclear cells were used for TCR beta sequencing. Genomic DNA was extracted from the blood cell samples with the Qiagen DNeasy Blood Extraction Kit. Library generation was performed with the immunoSEQ multiplex PCR assay. For the multiplex PCR, a mixture combining 60 forward primers for TCR Vbeta segments and 13 reverse primers for TCR Jbeta segments was used. A multiplex PCR assay on genomic DNA amplified the CDR3 region of rearranged TCR beta genes. Amplified TCR beta libraries were sequenced as 87-base-pair reads on the Illumina HiSeq System. Concerning the study's data processing: A later analysis tallied roughly 78 million unique TCR beta chains across the 666 repertoires, and about 10 million of those chains were shared by two or more donors. Raw reads were error-corrected and collapsed into unique sequences by a nearest-neighbor algorithm in which closely related sequences were merged to remove PCR and sequencing errors. CDR3 sequences were aligned to IMGT reference sequences to assign V, D and J gene segments. For a sequence to be retained, a match of at least six nucleotides was required to both a V gene segment and a J gene segment. Rearrangements were classified as productive when the CDR3 lacked stop codons and remained in frame with V and J, and all other rearrangements were classified as non-productive. CDR3 was defined by IMGT convention, running from the second conserved V-encoded cysteine to the conserved J-encoded phenylalanine. The earlier analysis of 500 to 750 of the donors excluded any sequence lacking an unambiguous match to a single V gene segment. An earlier analysis of 587 of the donors classified V segments as functional when productive rearrangements were above 56.7% and as segregating when the standard deviation between donors was above 5%. A statistical classification framework was built to diagnose cytomegalovirus status from the catalog of TCR beta chain sequences. V and J gene assignment, in a later analysis, came from comparing TCR nucleotide sequences with IMGT/GENE-DB human TR gene sequences. A later analysis assigned CDR3 sequences and most-parsimonious VDJ recombination scenarios with the TCRdist pipeline. A later analysis defined each TCR beta chain by its CDR3 amino acid sequence plus V-gene family, and excluded reads lacking a unique V-gene family. As a way to deal with suspected cross-contamination and a sequencing artifact, a later analysis dropped roughly 600 nucleotide sequences that were highly shared and had low generation probability. In a later analysis, a clonal expansion index was calculated for each public chain from normalized within-repertoire ranks of inferred template counts. In a later analysis, generation probabilities were computed using a VDJ recombination model fitted to out-of-frame rearrangements, and the results were checked against IGoR. A later analysis scored TCR-TCR, TCR-HLA and TCR-CMV co-occurrence with hypergeometric tests, applying a repertoire-size bias correction to TCR pairs. To estimate false discovery rates, a later analysis permuted the HLA or CMV assignments 20 times. In a later analysis, co-occurring TCRs were grouped using DBSCAN, and TCRdist sequence similarity was added for clustering within HLA-allele-positive subsets. For co-occurrence clustering, repertoires with fewer than 30,000 or more than 120,000 public chains were excluded, along with several repertoires with anomalous nucleotide sharing. Here the immuneACCESS table is served through TCRdb, limited to in-frame sequences with V and J called. Missing clones are a known gap in these copies; in checked studies unresolved V genes cover under half, and the rest lacks a known reason. V, J and clone size are those of that table, while D and trimming were read from the DNA. Within this sample are more than 110,000 clones, with more than 75% of them counted one time only. Of the sample, approximately 5.1% falls within the top ten clones.

On this clone itself: It has no known antigen specificity. Base qualities are not recorded, but no much larger clone differs from it by a single base.

The sample taken for sequencing was PBMCs. This sequence originates from a male donor in good health and CMV-seronegative. Rearrangement joined TRBV30 to TRBJ2-2; the D gene lacks a confident call. The CDR3 corresponds to CAWTEVPGELFF. Read as DNA, the sequence is TGTGCCTGGACAGAAGTCCCCGGGGAGCTGTTTTTT.